These 22 T cell receptor beta chains share one sample of origin, sequenced in a study of shared clonotypes between healthy human individuals. Only in-frame clones appear in the TCRdb table, and some are missing; sequencing was by immunoSEQ multiplex PCR. The table records roughly 2 million clones, 95% of them present only once. Sequences were obtained from naive CD4+ T cells sorted from blood. Subset denoted: CD45RA+ positively selected. Receptor source: a young man in good health.

The V call is TRBV5-6, the J call TRBJ2-2, with D perhaps TRBD2 (5 bases). The V gene's germline CDR1 is SGHDT and CDR2 YYEEEE. CDR3 length equals 15 residues. The germline V and J ends were trimmed by 7 bases and 6 bases, with 19 bases remaining between them. The CDR3 DNA reads TGTGCCAGCTCCCTTGGATGGGGAGCGGCCGGGGAGCTGTTTTTT. Amino acid sequence: CASSLGWGAAGELFF.

The rearrangement uses TRBV11-2 and TRBJ1-2; D remains ambiguous. Germline values: CDR1 SGHAT, CDR2 FQNNGV. The V and J ends lost 5 bases and 7 bases respectively, with 20 bases between them. The CDR3 runs to 15 residues. The DNA for the CDR3 is TGTGCCAGCAGCCCTATTCGACAAAGCGAGGGTGGCTACACCTTC. This codes for CASSPIRQSEGGYTF. Together with reference TRBV11-2 and TRBJ1-2, the CDR3 gives the full variable domain: EAGVAQSPRYKIIEKRQSVAFWCNPISGHATLYWYQQILGQGPKLLIQFQNNGVVDDSQLPKDRFSAERLKGVDSTLKIQPAKLEDSAVYLCASSPIRQSEGGYTFGSGTRLTVV.

About this clone: Other DNA sequences of this sample code for an identical CDR3. The genes are TRBV6-5 and TRBJ2-2; maybe TRBD1 (5 bases). This CDR3 is built from 14 residues. Trimming left V 1 base short and J 4 bases short, with 7 bases between. CDR1 MNHEY and CDR2 SVGAGI come from the germline V gene. The CDR3, as DNA: TGTGCCAGCAGTTACTTAGGGGTCACCGGGGAGCTGTTTTTT. Amino acid sequence: CASSYLGVTGELFF.

The chain combines TRBV6-4 with TRBJ1-5; D is undetermined. CDR1 is MRHNA and CDR2 is SNTAGT in the germline V gene. Trimming left V 4 bases short and J 2 bases short, with 6 bases between. The CDR3 loop spans 13 amino acids. CDR3 bases: TGTGCCAGCAGTGTTCAGGGCAATCAGCCCCAGCATTTT. It codes for CASSVQGNQPQHF.

This clone was detected only once. Distinct nucleotide sequences in the sample also encode this CDR3. The chain employs TRBV5-1 and TRBJ1-4; weak D call: TRBD1 (6 bases). Germline-derived CDR1 and CDR2 are SGHRS and YFSETQ. The CDR3 is made up of 15 amino acids. V shed 0 bases and J shed 4 bases, with 10 bases lying between them. The CDR3 sequence: CASSLEGGLNEKLFF. The CDR3, as DNA: TGCGCCAGCAGCTTGGAGGGGGGACTTAATGAAAAACTGTTTTTT.

The chain employs TRBV5-1 and TRBJ2-1; D gene ambiguous. Trimming pared 0 bases from V and 1 base from J, leaving 11 bases between. The CDR3 loop spans 16 amino acids. Germline-derived CDR1 and CDR2 are SGHRS and YFSETQ. CDR3 in DNA: TGCGCCAGCAGCTTGGAAGTGGACCTTTCCTACAATGAGCAGTTCTTC. Translated: CASSLEVDLSYNEQFF.

The genes are TRBV30 and TRBJ1-3; no definite D call. The germline V and J ends were trimmed by 2 bases and 0 bases, with 5 bases remaining between them. The CDR3 length is 13 residues. Germline CDR1 and CDR2: GTSNPN and SVGIG (reference sequence). The CDR3 sequence is CAWSKASGNTIYF. Here the CDR3 DNA reads TGTGCCTGGAGTAAGGCCTCTGGAAACACCATATATTTT.

The sample holds a few counts of this clone. The CDR3 coding sequence is TGCGCCAGCAGCTTTGTCATTGGTTGGGACAGAAACTCCTACGAGCAGTACTTC. Protein sequence: CASSFVIGWDRNSYEQYF. V usage is TRBV5-1 and J usage is TRBJ2-7; 7 positions agree with TRBD1. V lost 2 bases, J lost 0 bases, and 14 bases stayed unmatched. CDR1 SGHRS and CDR2 YFSETQ come from the germline V gene. There are 18 residues in the CDR3.

V usage is TRBV18 and J usage is TRBJ1-1; TRBD1 is a possible D gene (5 bases). CDR1 is KGHSH and CDR2 is LQKENI in the germline V gene. The germline V and J ends were trimmed by 5 bases and 2 bases, with 24 bases remaining between them. The CDR3 contains 18 residues. The CDR3: CASSSTGATFGTNTEAFF. CDR3 sequence (DNA): TGTGCCAGCTCAAGCACCGGGGCCACTTTCGGAACCAACACTGAAGCTTTCTTT.

The chain has TRBV30 and TRBJ2-5; TRBD1 agrees at 9 bases. Germline V CDR1 and CDR2: GTSNPN, SVGIG (reference sequence). The trim removed 0 bases at V and 4 bases at J, leaving 15 bases unmatched. CDR3 length: 18 amino acids. The CDR3 loop is CAWSVKINRGPLSETQYF. The CDR3, as DNA: TGTGCCTGGAGTGTAAAAATAAACAGGGGGCCTTTATCAGAGACCCAGTACTTC.

The gene calls are TRBV19 and TRBJ1-1; D is uncertain. Per the germline V gene, CDR1 is LNHDA and CDR2 is SQIVND (reference sequence). V was trimmed by 5 bases and J by 1 base, leaving 11 bases between them. The CDR3 runs to 14 residues. The CDR3 DNA sequence: TGTGCCAGTAGTGACGGACCGGCGAACACTGAAGCTTTCTTT. Translation gives CASSDGPANTEAFF. The variable domain in full, with the rest retrieved from reference TRBV19 and TRBJ1-1, is DGGITQSPKYLFRKEGQNVTLSCEQNLNHDAMYWYRQDPGQGLRLIYYSQIVNDFQKGDIAEGYSVSREKKESFPLTVTSAQKNPTAFYLCASSDGPANTEAFFGQGTRLTVV.

A single count supports this clone. This sequence joins TRBV5-6 and TRBJ2-5; D might be TRBD2 (5 bases). Trimming left V 3 bases short and J 2 bases short, with 14 bases between. The CDR3 is made up of 15 amino acids. CDR1 and CDR2 (germline): SGHDT, YYEEEE. CDR3 loop: CASSSYLGGQETQYF. CDR3 nucleotides: TGTGCCAGCAGCTCATATCTGGGCGGGCAAGAGACCCAGTACTTC.

The chain has TRBV11-2 and TRBJ2-7; D remains unclear. Trimming shortened V by 5 bases and J by 2 bases, and 19 bases separated the two germline ends. The CDR3 is 16 residues long. CDR1 SGHAT and CDR2 FQNNGV come from the germline V gene. In DNA form, the CDR3 reads TGTGCCAGCAGCCCCTCTAGGAGCCCTGGTACCTACGAGCAGTACTTC. Amino acids: CASSPSRSPGTYEQYF.

This rearrangement joins TRBV19 to TRBJ1-2, with unresolved D. V was cut by 1 base and J by 6 bases, with 9 bases left in between. The germline V gene has CDR1 LNHDA and CDR2 SQIVND (reference sequence). This CDR3 is built from 13 residues. The CDR3 region is CASSIVRGDGYTF. The CDR3 DNA is TGTGCCAGTAGTATAGTTCGTGGGGATGGCTACACCTTC. The full variable domain, in which reference TRBV19 and TRBJ1-2 provide the parts outside the CDR3, is DGGITQSPKYLFRKEGQNVTLSCEQNLNHDAMYWYRQDPGQGLRLIYYSQIVNDFQKGDIAEGYSVSREKKESFPLTVTSAQKNPTAFYLCASSIVRGDGYTFGSGTRLTVV.

CDR3 sequence (DNA): TGCAGCGTTGTCCAGGGGGCAGTAAATGAGCAGTTCTTC. It codes for CSVVQGAVNEQFF. The chain links TRBV29-1 to TRBJ2-1, with 8 bases identical to TRBD1. The CDR3 length is 13 residues. The trim removed 4 bases at V and 7 bases at J, leaving 6 bases unmatched. The germline V gene has CDR1 SQVTM and CDR2 ANQGSEA.

This sequence joins TRBV7-9 and TRBJ1-1; D call uncertain. Trimming took off 1 base at V and 1 base at J, with 10 bases between the two ends. This CDR3 spans 15 amino acids. CDR1 SEHNR and CDR2 FQNEAQ come from the germline V gene (reference sequence). Here the CDR3 reads CASSLGVAGNTEAFF. The CDR3 region has the DNA TGTGCCAGCAGCTTAGGTGTGGCGGGGAACACTGAAGCTTTCTTT.

This rearrangement joins TRBV10-1 to TRBJ2-7; D uncertain. Germline assignment: CDR1 WNHNN and CDR2 SYGVQD (reference sequence). The V gene lost 3 bases and the J gene lost 2 bases, with 11 bases spanning the gap. The CDR3 has 14 amino acids. CDR3 sequence: CASSDSSFAYEQYF. DNA of the CDR3: TGCGCCAGCAGTGATAGTAGTTTTGCCTACGAGCAGTACTTC.

The chain carries TRBV7-8 and TRBJ2-5, with D perhaps assigned TRBD1 or TRBD2 (6 bases each). This CDR3 contains 14 residues. The ends were cut back, 1 base at V and 9 bases at J, with 15 bases in the middle. Germline-derived CDR1 and CDR2 are SGHVS and FQNEAQ. In nucleotides, the CDR3 is TGTGCCAGCAGCTTAGAGCGAGGGGGGATGGCCCAGTACTTC. This translates into CASSLERGGMAQYF.

The CDR3 loop is CASSDFPPEGYGYTF. In nucleotides, the CDR3 is TGTGCCAGCAGTGATTTTCCGCCGGAGGGGTATGGCTACACCTTC. This rearrangement joins TRBV2 to TRBJ1-2; maybe TRBD1 (5 bases). This CDR3 is built from 15 residues. V gave up 3 bases and J gave up 5 bases, with 16 bases separating them. CDR1 SNHLY and CDR2 FYNNEI come from the germline V gene.

This chain uses TRBV7-8 with TRBJ1-1; no clear D gene. V was pared by 0 bases and J by 4 bases, with 12 bases between. CDR1 and CDR2 (germline): SGHVS, FQNEAQ. The CDR3 totals 15 residues. The CDR3 coding sequence is TGTGCCAGCAGCTTAGCGCTATATGAGGGCACTGAAGCTTTCTTT. This encodes CASSLALYEGTEAFF.

V usage is TRBV7-2 and J usage is TRBJ2-1; 8 nucleotides align to TRBD1. Germline V gives CDR1 SGHTA, CDR2 FQGNSA. Trimming at V came to 1 base and at J to 4 bases, leaving 3 bases not matched to a gene. The CDR3 has 15 amino acids. CDR3 in DNA: TGTGCCAGCAGCTTAGTGGGACAGGCATACAATGAGCAGTTCTTC. This codes for CASSLVGQAYNEQFF.

The CDR3 spells CASMEGLGSYNEQFF. DNA for the CDR3: TGTGCCAGCATGGAGGGCCTTGGCTCCTACAATGAGCAGTTCTTC. This chain links TRBV6-5 with TRBJ2-1; weak D call: TRBD2 (6 bases). The length of the CDR3 is 15 residues. The germline V gene has CDR1 MNHEY and CDR2 SVGAGI. Between the trimmed V and J ends, which lost 7 bases and 0 bases, there was a span of 13 bases.